This T cell receptor (beta chain) came from a study of cytomegalovirus exposure and HLA in healthy donors (dated 2017 in TCRdb). With regard to the full study: According to an earlier analysis of several hundred of the donors, roughly 180 million T cells yielded 100 million or so unique TCR beta sequences and approximately 300 Gb of sequence data. Donor age, sex, ethnicity and CMV serostatus were compiled together with the repertoire data. The number of typed donors differed by locus: about 620-630 for A, B, C, DRB1 and DQB1; approximately 530 for DQA1; around 610 for DPA1; and 450 to 480 for DPB1. Because of strong linkage in the cohort, roughly five DR-DQ haplotypes were treated as single units for association and clustering. The study combined high-throughput TCR immunosequencing, statistical association of individual TCRs with disease status, and machine learning to predict cytomegalovirus infection status. All discovery cohort repertoires had been generated on a single sequencing platform. Across 398 genotyped donors of the cohort, an average of approximately 200,000 unique TCR beta nucleotide sequences per donor were sequenced, and approximately 19% of those sequences were non-productive. The later analysis used no new phenotypic data to find candidate immune exposures, relying instead on TCR beta sequences and their occurrence across donors. Around 300 gigabases of sequencing data and approximately 93 million unique TCR sequences were included in an early release covering around 650 HLA-typed donors. Besides the first cohort of around 700 subjects, a separate validation cohort made up of over 100 different subjects was used. A later analysis re-examined previously published TCR beta repertoires from just over 650 donors and added high-resolution HLA genotyping to investigate patterns of TCR occurrence. An earlier analysis of 587 of the donors used high-throughput TCR beta sequencing to judge whether each TCR beta V gene segment behaved as functional or pseudogenic. HLA typing covered class I and class II loci at four-digit resolution. The T cell repertoires of around 670 subjects were profiled by immunosequencing and related to cytomegalovirus serostatus. The genetic ancestry cluster associated with self-reported Caucasian donors included about 84% of the approximately 400 genotyped donors. The study was designed to test whether signatures of past pathogen exposure could be identified by cataloging public T cell receptors. In a later genetic analysis, genome-wide SNP genotypes for about three fifths of the roughly 670 donors were used, and that subset was treated as a discovery cohort. The investigation overall reported the following: A further reported finding was that TCR beta sequences accurately predicted the HLA-A and HLA-B alleles for most subjects in the first cohort. Because the 87-base-pair reads could not distinguish some IMGT-functional V segments, including TRBV6-2 and TRBV6-3, those segments were excluded. A later genetic analysis reported fewer N-insertions in productive TCRs among donors in an Asian-associated ancestry cluster than the approximately 670-donor mean. In a later analysis, several top co-occurrence clusters were reported to appear linked to parvovirus B19, influenza, CMV and Epstein-Barr virus. V-gene and J-gene trimming of TCR beta chains was associated with a missense DCLRE1C variant in a later genetic analysis, and the association was replicated in an independent cohort. The only immune exposure information available for the cohort was CMV serostatus. A total of 164 TCR beta chains were listed by the study as associated with cytomegalovirus. In a later analysis, TCR association rates were found to vary across HLA loci, with the most associated TCRs seen for DRB1 alleles and the fewest for HLA-C alleles. In a later analysis, around 15,000 TCR beta sequences were associated with specific HLA alleles at a false discovery rate of 0.05. The authors suggested that the approach could potentially be extended to other disease states and immunological phenotypes. A cluster of highly shared sequence variants was judged likely to be a technical artifact of the sequencing pipeline. A few of the identified cytomegalovirus-associated TCR beta chains were confirmed in vitro to be specific for cytomegalovirus antigens. Across donors, most TCR sequences were observed very rarely, whereas some public TCRs were present in many individuals. Only TCR beta chains were sequenced in this cohort, and the absence of alpha or paired-chain data limited detectable features. A later analysis found that HLA-associated TCR beta chains were more clonally expanded and had lower generation probabilities than equally common non-associated chains. The presence/absence analyses assumed that sequencing depth was roughly uniform across donors, and that assumption may not be true. Because HLA typing was unavailable for some donors at each locus, only the typed subset was used in association tests. An earlier analysis of 587 of the donors showed that most TCR beta V segments appeared in productive rearrangements either about 87% or about 30% of the time, which broadly matched IMGT annotations. Because counts were too low, 15 to 20 rarely observed V segments, including chromosome 9 orphons, were left out of the earlier analysis of roughly 600 of the donors. Correlated functional status among segregating V segments might reflect linkage disequilibrium, but an unknown experimental factor could not be ruled out. Assigning TCR associations to individual alleles was difficult when HLA alleles, especially DR and DQ, strongly co-occurred. According to a later analysis, most CMV-associated TCR beta chains appeared to be HLA-restricted, and the HLA associations seemed to be driven largely by CMV exposure. The classifier was reported to diagnose cytomegalovirus status with high specificity and sensitivity in both the original cohort and the validation cohort.

As for this clone: It lacks a known antigen. No much larger clonotype is one base removed from it; base qualities were not supplied.

Including the terminal cysteine and phenylalanine, the CDR3 comprises 13 residues. CDR3 DNA only is kept here, 39 bases in frame from base 1. For this chain, trimming is 4 bases at the V end and 4 bases at the J end, and the number of junction bases without a gene match is 6. Per the germline V gene, SQVTM is the CDR1 and ANQGSEA is the CDR2. Libraries were constructed by the immunoSEQ multiplex PCR assay. A mixture of 60 forward primers for TCR Vbeta segments and 13 reverse primers for TCR Jbeta segments was used in the multiplex PCR. The CDR3 region of rearranged TCR beta genes was amplified from genomic DNA with a multiplex PCR assay. The amplified TCR beta libraries were sequenced on the Illumina HiSeq System as 87-base-pair reads. The study's own analysis went as follows. A later analysis counted approximately 76 million unique TCR beta chains across the 500 to 850 repertoires, and some 12 million of these chains were shared by at least two donors. A nearest-neighbor algorithm error-corrected the raw reads and collapsed the reads into unique sequences, merging closely related sequences to remove PCR and sequencing errors. Alignment of CDR3 sequences to IMGT reference sequences was used to assign V, D and J gene segments. Each retained sequence needed at least a six-nucleotide match to both a V gene segment and a J gene segment. A rearrangement was called productive if the CDR3 had no stop codons and remained in frame with V and J, and every other rearrangement was called non-productive. Following IMGT convention, CDR3 was defined as the stretch from the second conserved V-encoded cysteine to the conserved J-encoded phenylalanine. The earlier analysis of 550 to 650 of the donors excluded any sequence lacking an unambiguous match to a single V gene segment. An earlier analysis of several hundred of the donors called V segments functional above 56.7% productive rearrangements and segregating when the between-donor standard deviation exceeded 5%. A statistical classification framework was built to diagnose cytomegalovirus status from the catalog of TCR beta chain sequences. In a later analysis, TCR nucleotide sequences were compared against IMGT/GENE-DB human TR gene sequences so that V and J genes could be assigned. The TCRdist pipeline was used in a later analysis to assign CDR3 sequences and most-parsimonious VDJ recombination scenarios. A later analysis defined each TCR beta chain by its CDR3 amino acid sequence plus V-gene family, and excluded reads lacking a unique V-gene family. A later analysis removed several hundred highly shared, low-generation-probability nucleotide sequences to deal with suspected cross-contamination and a sequencing artifact. In a later analysis, a clonal expansion index for each public chain was calculated from normalized within-repertoire ranks of inferred template counts. Generation probabilities in a later analysis came from a VDJ recombination model fitted to out-of-frame rearrangements, and those results were checked against IGoR. A later analysis scored TCR-TCR, TCR-HLA and TCR-CMV co-occurrence with hypergeometric tests, applying a repertoire-size bias correction to TCR pairs. False discovery rates were estimated in a later analysis by permuting HLA or CMV assignments 20 times. In a later analysis, co-occurring TCRs were grouped using DBSCAN, with TCRdist sequence similarity added in when clustering inside HLA-allele-positive subsets. Co-occurrence clustering excluded repertoires with fewer than 30,000 or more than 120,000 public chains, plus five with anomalous nucleotide sharing. What TCRdb holds here is the immuneACCESS table cut down to in-frame rearrangements. Part of the clones is not present; checked against another copy, under half of the missing clones reflect an unresolved V gene, and the others are unexplained. D and trimming were read from the DNA, whereas the V and J calls and clone size are those reported in that table. The sample profile shows 54,000 or so clones; 45% to 70% of them were found once. The ten largest clones add up to 10% to 15% of the sample.

In total, approximately 700 healthy bone marrow donors made up the cohort. Cohort members were all nominally healthy when sampled, although unrecorded immune exposures were likely present. Of the approximately 700 cohort members, roughly 300 had positive CMV serostatus and about 360 had negative CMV serostatus, and CMV serostatus was not recorded for the donor. A peripheral blood sample was collected from each donor, and TCR beta sequencing was performed on peripheral blood mononuclear cells. Genomic DNA extraction from the blood cell samples was performed with the Qiagen DNeasy Blood Extraction Kit.

The chain uses TRBV29-1 and TRBJ1-2, with 7 bases matching TRBD1. The TCR originated in a human donor in good health. The sequencing input was PBMCs. The CDR3 is CSVGGQEGYGYTF. The nucleotide sequence reads as follows: TGCAGCGTTGGAGGACAGGAAGGCTATGGCTACACCTTC.